The text below deals with one TCR beta chain. The sample has other DNA sequences that encode this CDR3 too. The record originates from a study of blood T cell repertoires in COVID-19. The wider study: Researchers got acute and convalescent COVID-19 samples from the United States, Italy and Spain. In each case, the material was cDNA or gDNA derived from T cells, B-cell-depleted T cells, or PBMCs.

Authors' data handling: Estimates of nucleated cell counts were drawn from the amplification of reference gene primers. Here immunoSEQ multiplex PCR was the method, and the copy in TCRdb shows in-frame clones only, minus some. The DNA gave D and trimming, while V, J and clone size come from that table. This sample yields about 200,000 clones, of which about nine tenths are seen a single time; 2.2% belongs to the top ten. V lost 6 bases and J 7 bases, leaving 4 bases between the germline ends. CDR1 and CDR2 (germline): MNHEY, SVGAGI. The CDR3 is made up of 11 amino acids. The sequence derives from a woman between 50 and 59 years old with acute or convalescent COVID-19. Sequencing used peripheral blood. V gene TRBV6-5 combines with J gene TRBJ1-6; D not certain. The CDR3, as DNA: TGTGCCAGCAGCTTCAATTCACCCCTCCACTTT. Residues: CASSFNSPLHF.